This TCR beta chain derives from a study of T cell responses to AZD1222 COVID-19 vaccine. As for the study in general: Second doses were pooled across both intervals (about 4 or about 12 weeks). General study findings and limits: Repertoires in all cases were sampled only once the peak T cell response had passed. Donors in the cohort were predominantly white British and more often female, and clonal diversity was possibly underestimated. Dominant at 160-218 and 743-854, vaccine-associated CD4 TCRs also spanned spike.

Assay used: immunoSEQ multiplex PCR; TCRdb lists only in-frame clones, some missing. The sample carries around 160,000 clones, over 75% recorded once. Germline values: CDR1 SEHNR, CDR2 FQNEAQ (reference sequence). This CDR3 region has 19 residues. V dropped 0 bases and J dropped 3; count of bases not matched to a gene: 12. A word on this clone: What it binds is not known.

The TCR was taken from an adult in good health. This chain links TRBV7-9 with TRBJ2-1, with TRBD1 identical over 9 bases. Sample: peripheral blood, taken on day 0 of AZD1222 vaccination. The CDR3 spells CASSLATGGRWYDYNEQFF. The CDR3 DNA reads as TGTGCCAGCAGCTTAGCGACAGGGGGGAGGTGGTACGACTACAATGAGCAGTTCTTC.